A single sample is the source of the 26 T cell receptor beta chains below, sequenced in a study of OX40 agonist ivuxolimab in advanced cancers. Libraries were constructed by the immunoSEQ multiplex PCR assay. TCRdb holds this immuneACCESS table with in-frame rearrangements only. Some clones are missing; in checked studies, unresolved V genes explain under half, and the rest has no known cause. For this sample the table gives fewer than 65,000 clones, of which 87% were detected only once. The ten largest clones represent under 0.4% of the sample. Sequenced here: CD4+ or CD8+ T cells sorted from blood, sampled in a trial of the OX40 agonist ivuxolimab. These receptor sequences come from an adult with an advanced solid tumor such as melanoma, head and neck, liver or kidney cancer.

This chain joins TRBV29-1 and TRBJ1-1; TRBD1 matches at 7 bases. The CDR3 runs 14 residues. Per germline, CDR1 SQVTM and CDR2 ANQGSEA. The ends lost 2 bases at V and 4 bases at J; junction bases unmatched: 7. In nucleotides, the CDR3 is TGCAGCGTTGAACAACAGGGGACTTTCACTGAAGCTTTCTTT. It encodes CSVEQQGTFTEAFF.

The chain employs TRBV6-1 and TRBJ2-1; 10 bases are a match to TRBD2. Trimming took 1 base from V and 9 from J; bases not matched to a gene: 6. Germline assignment: CDR1 MNHNS and CDR2 SASEGT. This CDR3 region has 15 residues. CDR3 amino acids: CASSEGAGGPGEQFF. CDR3 in DNA: TGTGCCAGCAGTGAAGGAGCGGGGGGGCCCGGTGAGCAGTTCTTC.

The chain couples TRBV7-9 to TRBJ2-2; no clear D gene. The V gene lost 0 bases and the J gene lost 5 bases, with 7 bases spanning the gap. The CDR3 is 14 amino acids. Germline-derived CDR1 and CDR2 are SEHNR and FQNEAQ (reference sequence). CDR3 DNA: TGTGCCAGCAGCTTAGCACCCGGGACCGGGGAGCTGTTTTTT. It translates to CASSLAPGTGELFF.

This sequence joins TRBV6-4 and TRBJ2-6; 9 nucleotides align to TRBD1. CDR1 MRHNA and CDR2 SNTAGT come from the germline V gene. J gave up 2 bases and V 0 bases, and 11 bases lay outside the gene matches. The CDR3 extends over 20 amino acids. The CDR3 DNA reads as TGTGCCAGCAGTGACTCGAAAGGTTGGGACAGGGTGGCTGGGGCCAACGTCCTGACTTTC. Its translation is CASSDSKGWDRVAGANVLTF.

J is TRBJ2-1 and V is TRBV5-4; tentative D call: TRBD1 (5 bases). The CDR3 has 16 amino acids. From germline, CDR1 is SGHNT and CDR2 YYREEE (reference sequence). Between the trimmed V and J ends, which lost 0 bases and 0 bases, there was a span of 10 bases. The CDR3 DNA follows: TGTGCCAGCAGCTTGGGACAGTTGAGCTCCTACAATGAGCAGTTCTTC. Its protein is CASSLGQLSSYNEQFF.

This chain connects TRBV13 to TRBJ2-7; TRBD2 aligns across 7 bases. Germline V lookup: CDR1 PRHDT, CDR2 FYEKMQ (reference sequence). The CDR3 extends over 16 amino acids. The V segment lost 4 bases and the J segment 2 bases; nucleotides outside the gene matches: 11. The CDR3: CASSYPRRAGAYEQYF. The CDR3 DNA reads TGTGCCAGCAGCTATCCCAGGAGGGCGGGAGCCTACGAGCAGTACTTC.

Only one count was recorded for this clone. V gene TRBV27 combines with J gene TRBJ1-4; D is possibly TRBD1 (5 bases). With 2 bases removed from V and 7 bases from J, the gap between germline ends came to 14 bases. The CDR3 runs 15 residues. Germline values: CDR1 MNHEY, CDR2 SMNVEV (reference sequence). The CDR3 is CASSLTLRAGEKLFF. The CDR3 region has the DNA TGTGCCAGCAGTTTAACCCTCAGGGCAGGTGAAAAACTGTTTTTT.

This clone appeared a single time. The V call is TRBV5-1, the J call TRBJ2-7, with a possible D match to TRBD1 (6 bases). Trimming took off 1 base at V and 3 bases at J, with 14 bases between the two ends. Per germline, CDR1 SGHRS and CDR2 YFSETQ. The CDR3 contains 15 residues. CDR3 nucleotide sequence: TGCGCCAGCAGCTTGTACAGGGACGTTTTCTACGAGCAGTACTTC. It translates to CASSLYRDVFYEQYF.

This sequence joins TRBV9 and TRBJ2-1; D perhaps matches TRBD2 (6 bases). Germline CDR1 and CDR2: SGDLS and YYNGEE. The CDR3 has 14 residues. Trimming shortened V by 5 bases and J by 5 bases, and 14 bases separated the two germline ends. CDR3 region: CASRGDLRHNEQFF. In DNA form, the CDR3 reads TGTGCCAGCAGAGGGGACTTACGACACAATGAGCAGTTCTTC.

The rearrangement joins TRBV5-6 to TRBJ1-3; TRBD1 is a possible D gene (6 bases). The V gene's germline CDR1 is SGHDT and CDR2 YYEEEE. This CDR3 is built from 17 residues. V gave up 2 bases and J gave up 0 bases, with 15 bases separating them. As DNA, the CDR3 is TGTGCCAGCAGCTTAATCGAGGGGGGATACTCTGGAAACACCATATATTTT. The encoded protein is CASSLIEGGYSGNTIYF.

The chain has TRBV7-9 and TRBJ1-6; possibly TRBD1 for D (5 bases). CDR1 and CDR2 (germline): SEHNR, FQNEAQ (reference sequence). Trimming shortened V by 5 bases and J by 9 bases, and 11 bases separated the two germline ends. The CDR3 has 13 amino acids. This CDR3 reads CASSMGLSSPLHF. The CDR3 region has the DNA TGTGCCAGCAGCATGGGACTGAGTTCACCCCTCCACTTT.

The chain links TRBV7-3 to TRBJ2-7; 11 bases fit TRBD2. The J segment lost 0 bases and the V segment lost 4 bases, leaving 2 bases of the junction unmatched. The CDR3 contains 15 residues. Per the germline V gene, CDR1 is SGHTA and CDR2 is FQGTGA. The CDR3 DNA is TGTGCCAGCAGCTCTAGCGGGGGGCGCTCCTACGAGCAGTACTTC. Its protein is CASSSSGGRSYEQYF.

The chain uses TRBV14 and TRBJ2-1; no clear D gene. V was pared by 4 bases and J by 0 bases, with 16 bases between. The CDR3 is made up of 17 amino acids. The V gene's germline CDR1 is SGHDN and CDR2 FVKESK. Here the CDR3 DNA reads TGTGCCAGCAGCCCGCTCAAAGCATCGAGCTCCTACAATGAGCAGTTCTTC. This translates into CASSPLKASSSYNEQFF.

The rearrangement links TRBV2 to TRBJ2-4, with D perhaps given as TRBD1 or TRBD2 (5 bases each). The ends were cut back, 2 bases at V and 7 bases at J, with 15 bases in the middle. CDR3 length equals 15 residues. Looked up from germline, CDR1 is SNHLY and CDR2 is FYNNEI. The CDR3 region has the DNA TGTGCCAGCAGTGAAAGGTCGGTCGGGGCCAACATTCAGTACTTC. Amino acids: CASSERSVGANIQYF.

The V call is TRBV5-4, the J call TRBJ1-3; TRBD1 matches at 9 bases. Germline lookup yields CDR1 SGHNT and CDR2 YYREEE (reference sequence). CDR3 length: 16 residues. V was pared by 3 bases and J by 6 bases, with 10 bases of the junction left unmatched. CDR3 in amino acids: CASSWGRGTGINTIYF. The CDR3 nucleotides read TGTGCCAGCAGCTGGGGCCGCGGGACAGGGATAAACACCATATATTTT.

The chain joins TRBV6-1 to TRBJ1-1, with 7 bases aligning to TRBD1. Per germline, CDR1 MNHNS and CDR2 SASEGT. The CDR3 loop spans 13 amino acids. The trim removed 4 bases at V and 1 base at J, leaving 0 bases unmatched. The CDR3 DNA follows: TGTGCCAGCAGTGGGGACAGGAACACTGAAGCTTTCTTT. It is translated as CASSGDRNTEAFF.

This chain joins TRBV6-1 and TRBJ1-3; D call uncertain. Germline V gives CDR1 MNHNS, CDR2 SASEGT. The length of the CDR3 is 11 residues. Trimming shortened V by 6 bases and J by 7 bases, and 7 bases separated the two germline ends. The CDR3 DNA is TGTGCCAGCAGCCCTTTGAACACCATATATTTT. Protein product: CASSPLNTIYF.

This clone was detected only a few times. The V and J genes are TRBV7-9 and TRBJ2-2; D is ambiguous. V lost 6 bases and J 3 bases, leaving 11 bases between the germline ends. CDR1 is SEHNR and CDR2 is FQNEAQ in the germline V gene (reference sequence). This CDR3 is built from 14 residues. This CDR3 reads CASSRPPDTGELFF. The CDR3 DNA reads TGTGCCAGCAGTCGCCCCCCCGACACCGGGGAGCTGTTTTTT.

The chain recombines TRBV7-9 with TRBJ2-3; D uncertain. V gave up 5 bases and J gave up 2 bases, with 11 bases separating them. The CDR3 runs 14 residues. The germline V gene has CDR1 SEHNR and CDR2 FQNEAQ (reference sequence). This chain's CDR3 is CASSHRATTDTQYF. The CDR3 coding sequence is TGTGCCAGCAGCCACCGCGCTACCACAGATACGCAGTATTTT.

The V gene is TRBV4-3, the J gene TRBJ2-2; possible D gene TRBD1, 5 bases. Between the trimmed V and J ends, which lost 1 base and 0 bases, there was a span of 6 bases. CDR3 size: 15 residues. CDR1 and CDR2 (germline): LGHNA, YSLEER. CDR3: CASSQGGANTGELFF. The DNA for the CDR3 is TGCGCCAGCAGCCAAGGGGGCGCGAACACCGGGGAGCTGTTTTTT.

This clone was picked up one time. The chain links TRBV6-1 to TRBJ2-3; no clear D gene. Germline V gene lookup returns CDR1 MNHNS and CDR2 SASEGT. The CDR3 has 15 amino acids. V was trimmed by 3 bases and J by 0 bases, leaving 10 bases between them. CDR3 in DNA: TGTGCCAGCAGTGAGGCCAGCCCCAGCACAGATACGCAGTATTTT. This translates into CASSEASPSTDTQYF.

This clone came up once. The V and J genes are TRBV18 and TRBJ2-7; perhaps D is TRBD1 or TRBD2 (6 bases each). Trimming took 0 bases from V and 2 from J, leaving 11 bases between them. Per germline, CDR1 KGHSH and CDR2 LQKENI. This CDR3 has 15 residues. This CDR3 reads CASSPPGGAAYEQYF. Here the CDR3 DNA reads TGTGCCAGCTCACCACCGGGGGGCGCAGCCTACGAGCAGTACTTC.

The V gene is TRBV6-5, the J gene TRBJ1-6, with no clear D. The ends were cut back, 5 bases at V and 7 bases at J, with 12 bases in the middle. The CDR3 spans 14 residues. Germline V gene data show CDR1 as MNHEY and CDR2 as SVGAGI. DNA for the CDR3: TGTGCCAGCAGTCCCTCCTATAGGAATTCACCCCTCCACTTT. This codes for CASSPSYRNSPLHF.

This chain uses TRBV11-3 with TRBJ2-7; TRBD1 matches at 9 bases. Trimming removed 1 base from V and 3 bases from J; junction bases left unmatched: 7. The CDR3 has 16 amino acids. CDR1 and CDR2 (germline): SGHNT, YENEEA. Here the CDR3 reads CASSLGVGTGNYEQYF. The CDR3 DNA reads TGTGCCAGCAGCTTAGGTGTTGGGACAGGGAACTACGAGCAGTACTTC.

The chain employs TRBV6-1 and TRBJ2-5, with TRBD2 matching 11 bases. V was pared by 2 bases and J by 2 bases, with 7 bases of the junction left unmatched. The CDR3 runs 17 residues. Germline values: CDR1 MNHNS, CDR2 SASEGT. CDR3 bases: TGTGCCAGCAGTGAATTCACCGGGACTAGCGGACAAGAGACCCAGTACTTC. Translated, it gives CASSEFTGTSGQETQYF.

V and J are TRBV4-3 and TRBJ1-6; no firm D call. The length of the CDR3 is 14 residues. Germline loops: CDR1 LGHNA, CDR2 YSLEER. V gave up 0 bases and J gave up 12 bases, with 12 bases separating them. The CDR3 sequence is CASSQDGRGEPLHF. In nucleotides, the CDR3 is TGCGCCAGCAGCCAAGACGGACGGGGAGAACCCCTCCACTTT.